One and the same sample provided the 17 T cell receptor beta chains below, sequenced in a study of tumor-infiltrating lymphocytes in oesophageal squamous cell carcinoma. MiXCR was run by TCRdb on the PCR reads, yielding one entry per CDR3 protein. The sample contains approximately 13,000 distinct CDR3 sequences, about half of which appear only once. Sequencing was carried out using blood. These receptors came from a male donor with esophageal squamous cell carcinoma.

V is TRBV7-2 and J is TRBJ2-5; 7 bases are shared with TRBD1. The J call could be wrong; TRBJ2-4 is a better fit for the DNA end. The CDR3 contains 14 residues. The germline CDR1 and CDR2 sequences are SGHTA and FQGNSA. This CDR3 is CASSFIGGGNIQYF. The CDR3 region has the DNA TGTGCCAGCAGCTTCATAGGGGGCGGAAACATTCAGTACTTC.

The CDR3 bases are TGTGCCAGCAGCCCCCATCAGGGGCAGGGCTACACCTTC. It is translated as CASSPHQGQGYTF. J is TRBJ1-2 and V is TRBV7-2, with D possibly matching TRBD1 (6 bases). Trimming took 5 bases from V and 8 from J, leaving 15 bases between them. This CDR3 is 13 amino acids long. Germline CDR1 reads SGHTA; CDR2 reads FQGNSA.

CDR3 DNA sequence: TGTGCCAGCACCCCCGCTAGCGAAACCTACGAGCAGTACTTC. This gives the protein CASTPASETYEQYF. The rearrangement links TRBV28 to TRBJ2-7, with D possibly matching TRBD2 (6 bases). The V and J ends lost 7 bases and 2 bases respectively, with 15 bases between them. Germline CDR1 is MDHEN and CDR2 is SYDVKM. This CDR3 is built from 14 residues.

This clonotype is large in the sample. This chain connects TRBV7-9 to TRBJ2-1; TRBD2 aligns across 14 bases. Looked up from germline, CDR1 is SEHNR and CDR2 is FQNEAQ (reference sequence). The CDR3 spans 15 residues. The trim removed 3 bases at V and 10 bases at J, leaving 5 bases unmatched. CDR3 amino acids: CASSFGLAGGKEQFF. The CDR3 nucleotides are TGTGCCAGCAGCTTCGGACTAGCGGGAGGAAAGGAGCAGTTCTTC.

The J gene is TRBJ2-5, the V gene TRBV7-2; D is possibly TRBD2 (6 bases). The better agreement between TRBJ2-7 and the DNA end casts doubt on the J call. CDR1 and CDR2 from the germline V gene are SGHTA and FQGNSA. The CDR3 consists of 14 residues. CDR3 coding DNA: TGTGCCAGCAGCACGGACTATAATTCCTACGAGCAGTACTTC. Residues: CASSTDYNSYEQYF.

By its share, this clonotype is medium-sized. Here the CDR3 DNA reads TGTGCCAGCAGTGATGGGTTCACCGGGGAGCTGTTTTTT. Its protein product is CASSDGFTGELFF. This chain links TRBV25-1 with TRBJ2-2, with D hard to call. Deletions cut 3 bases from V and 4 bases from J, with 6 bases between. Per the germline V gene, CDR1 is MGHDK and CDR2 is SYGVNS. The CDR3 covers 13 residues.

This clonotype occurred many times. The CDR3 is CASSLPPGGADTQYF. Written as DNA, the CDR3 is TGTGCCAGCAGCTTACCGCCGGGGGGGGCAGATACGCAGTATTTT. The gene calls are TRBV7-2 and TRBJ2-3, with TRBD2 matching 8 bases. The germline gives CDR1 SGHTA, CDR2 FQGNSA. The CDR3 is 15 residues long. The ends lost 2 bases at V and 4 bases at J; junction bases unmatched: 5.

By share, this clonotype ranks as medium-sized. The rearrangement links TRBV6-1 to TRBJ1-2; 8 bases agree with TRBD1. The CDR3 sequence is 16 residues long. The germline V gene has CDR1 MNHNS and CDR2 SASEGT. V shed 3 bases, J shed 4 bases, and the junction held 10 bases outside the gene matches. CDR3: CASSDPQGARSYGYTF. The CDR3 nucleotides are TGTGCCAGCAGTGATCCCCAGGGGGCGCGTAGCTATGGCTACACCTTC.

This clonotype was observed at least ten times. This chain uses TRBV5-1 with TRBJ1-4; TRBD1 aligns across 10 bases. Trimming cost V 4 bases and J 8 bases; bases outside gene matches: 5. From germline, CDR1 is SGHRS and CDR2 YFSETQ. The CDR3 sequence is 14 residues long. CDR3 DNA sequence: TGCGCCAGCAGCCCGGGACAGGGGAACGAAAAACTGTTTTTT. Translation: CASSPGQGNEKLFF.

This clonotype was observed a handful of times. This chain joins TRBV7-9 and TRBJ2-1; D not certain. The J call may be wrong; the DNA end is better matched by TRBJ2-7. Germline V lookup: CDR1 SEHNR, CDR2 FQNEAQ (reference sequence). This CDR3 has 13 amino acids. The CDR3 here is CASSFGPAYEQYF. In nucleotides, the CDR3 is TGTGCCAGCAGCTTCGGGCCAGCTTACGAGCAGTACTTC.

The V gene is TRBV7-8, the J gene TRBJ2-5; a weak D match, TRBD1 (5 bases). This CDR3 contains 15 residues. Germline V gene sequence: CDR1 SGHVS, CDR2 FQNEAQ. The V end was cut by 1 base, the J end by 1 base, with 10 bases between. The CDR3: CASSLGGQIQETQYF. In nucleotides, the CDR3 is TGTGCCAGCAGCTTAGGTGGACAAATCCAAGAGACCCAGTACTTC.

The rearrangement joins TRBV10-2 to TRBJ2-5; TRBD2 matches at 8 bases. CDR3 length: 15 amino acids. The J segment lost 1 base and the V segment lost 2 bases, leaving 3 bases of the junction unmatched. CDR1 is WSHSY and CDR2 is SAAADI in the germline V gene. CDR3 residues: CASSETGGRQETQYF. In nucleotides, the CDR3 is TGCGCCAGCAGTGAGACGGGAGGGCGCCAAGAGACCCAGTACTTC.

In its sample, this clonotype ranks as medium-sized (0.01 to 0.1%). The chain joins TRBV28 to TRBJ1-1; 10 nucleotides agree with TRBD1. The CDR3 extends over 15 amino acids. Germline-derived CDR1 and CDR2 are MDHEN and SYDVKM. J was trimmed by 10 bases and V by 1 base; bases with no gene match: 9. The CDR3 DNA follows: TGTGCCAGCAGTTTATTTTCGGGGACAGGGGTCGGAGCTTTCTTT. As protein: CASSLFSGTGVGAFF.

This clonotype came up many times. The chain couples TRBV19 to TRBJ2-2; possible D gene TRBD2, 6 bases. The V and J ends lost 4 bases and 6 bases respectively, with 15 bases between them. Germline values: CDR1 LNHDA, CDR2 SQIVND (reference sequence). This CDR3 has 15 residues. Here the CDR3 DNA reads TGTGCCAGTAGTAAAACTAGCAATGGGGCCGGGGAGCTGTTTTTT. Its protein is CASSKTSNGAGELFF.

The sample holds many counts of this clonotype. The chain has TRBV6-2 or TRBV6-3 and TRBJ2-7; 8 bases map to TRBD2. The ends lost 2 bases at V and 2 bases at J; junction bases unmatched: 17. CDR3 size: 19 residues. In germline, CDR1 is MNHEY, CDR2 SVGEGT. CDR3 in DNA: TGTGCCAGCAGTTACGGAGCAACGTGGGGTAGCGGGACCCCCTACGAGCAGTACTTC. It specifies CASSYGATWGSGTPYEQYF.

The chain links TRBV7-3 to TRBJ2-7, with 9 bases that match TRBD1. V trimming: 5 bases; J trimming: 8 bases; junction bases outside the gene matches: 4. From germline, CDR1 is SGHTA and CDR2 FQGTGA. The CDR3 is made up of 12 amino acids. As DNA, the CDR3 is TGTGCCAGCAGCACGACAGGGGGAAAGCAGTACTTC. Amino acids: CASSTTGGKQYF.

The DNA for the CDR3 is TGTGCCAGCAGTCCGGGACGAATGAGGTCAGGTACGCAGTATTTT. This gives the protein CASSPGRMRSGTQYF. J is TRBJ2-3 and V is TRBV27; the D gene could be TRBD1 or TRBD2 (5 bases each). Germline CDR1 and CDR2: MNHEY and SMNVEV (reference sequence). Trimming took 5 bases from V and 8 from J, leaving 20 bases between them. CDR3 length: 15 amino acids.